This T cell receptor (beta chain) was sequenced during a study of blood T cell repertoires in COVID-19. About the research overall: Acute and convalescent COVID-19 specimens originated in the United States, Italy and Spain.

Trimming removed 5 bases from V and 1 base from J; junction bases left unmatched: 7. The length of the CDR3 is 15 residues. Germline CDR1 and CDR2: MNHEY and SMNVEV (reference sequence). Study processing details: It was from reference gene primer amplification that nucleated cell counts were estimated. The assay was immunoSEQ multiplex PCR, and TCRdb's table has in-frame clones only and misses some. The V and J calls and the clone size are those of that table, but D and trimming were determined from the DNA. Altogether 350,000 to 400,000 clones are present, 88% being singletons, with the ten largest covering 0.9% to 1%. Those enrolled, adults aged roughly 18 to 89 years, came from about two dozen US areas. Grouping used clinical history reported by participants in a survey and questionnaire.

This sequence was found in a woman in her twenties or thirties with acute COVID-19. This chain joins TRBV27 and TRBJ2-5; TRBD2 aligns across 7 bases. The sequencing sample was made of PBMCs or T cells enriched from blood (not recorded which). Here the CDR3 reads CASSRGGGVQETQYF. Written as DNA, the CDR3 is TGTGCCAGCAGTCGAGGCGGGGGAGTCCAAGAGACCCAGTACTTC.